The clone carrying this T cell receptor (beta chain) appeared many times. What it recognizes is unknown. This record belongs to a study of HIV-infected patients and healthy controls. Study-wide results and caveats: Slight age and sex differences between study cohorts did not explain the diversity differences. Size-matched repertoire data failed to replicate the apparent Gini index recovery after therapy in HIV-infected patients.

Alpha and beta constant-region primers primed reverse transcription of about 500 ng RNA. Using multiplexing indices, alpha and beta chain libraries were generated apart by chain-specific third strand synthesis. One primer pair amplified all rearrangements per chain; each cDNA got molecular barcodes. TCRdb reanalysed the 5' RACE reads using MiXCR and keeps one entry per CDR3 protein. The sample has several thousand distinct CDR3 sequences; 9% to 9.5% are singletons. The repertoire came from unfractionated whole blood and reflected all unsorted peripheral T cells. This CDR3 spans 14 amino acids. Germline V gene sequence: CDR1 SGHTA, CDR2 FQGNSA. The V segment lost 4 bases and the J segment 8 bases; nucleotides outside the gene matches: 8.

The starting material was blood, obtained before antiretroviral therapy. V usage is TRBV7-2 and J usage is TRBJ2-4; 7 bases are shared with TRBD1. This sequence was found in an adult with HIV infection. The CDR3 spells CASSSLDRWHIQYF. The CDR3 DNA reads as TGTGCCAGCAGCTCTCTGGACAGGTGGCACATTCAGTACTTC.